This entry is about one T cell receptor beta chain. What it binds is unknown. Random hexamers were used to reverse transcribe an amount of about 0.45 to 1 ug RNA. TCR beta CDR3 was amplified by immunoSEQ covering 54 Vbeta and 13 Jbeta. Via MiXCR, TCRdb re-called the immunoSEQ multiplex PCR reads, giving one row per CDR3 protein. The profile shows a few hundred thousand distinct CDR3 sequences, 85% of them singletons. Germline V gene data show CDR1 as SGHTA and CDR2 as FQGNSA. This CDR3 is 20 amino acids long. Trimming stripped 0 bases from V and 3 bases from J, with 26 bases between. This entry comes from a study of CD8 T cells in Susac syndrome. Study-level results: The number of individuals included in the study's TCR sequencing and HLA analysis was acknowledged as relatively small.

The source material was CD8+ T cells from PBMCs. The chain uses TRBV7-2 and TRBJ2-5; a possible D gene is TRBD1 (6 bases). The sequence came from a human donor with multiple sclerosis. CDR3 protein: CASSLAGLTGTAPLKETQYF. The CDR3 nucleotides read TGTGCCAGCAGCTTAGCGGGGCTTACAGGGACGGCCCCCCTCAAAGAGACCCAGTACTTC.